Sequencing of this T cell receptor beta chain was carried out in a study of CD8 T cells in ankylosing spondylitis. General study findings and limits: In ankylosing spondylitis blood, a motif of roughly 8 highly homologous TCR beta variants appeared characteristic.

A word on this clonotype: Its antigen is as yet unknown.

One entry per CDR3 protein results from TCRdb running MiXCR on the 5' RACE reads. In the table there are around 390,000 distinct CDR3 sequences, about a fifth of which are singletons. This CDR3 spans 16 amino acids. V was clipped by 1 base and J by 2 bases, with 13 bases between them. In germline, CDR1 is SGHTA, CDR2 FQGNSA. This TCR was sampled from a male donor with ankylosing spondylitis. This sequence joins TRBV7-2 and TRBJ2-3; unclear D gene. Sequenced material: blood, either unsorted or a sorted T cell fraction (not recorded which). The CDR3 DNA reads as TGTGCCAGCAGCTTAGGCCCGAGTCGCCACACAGATACGCAGTATTTT. Translating it yields CASSLGPSRHTDTQYF.